This section outlines one T cell receptor (beta chain) sequence together with its context. This sample is part of a study of blood T cell repertoires in COVID-19. The wider study: The United States, Italy and Spain supplied acute and convalescent COVID-19 samples. Sources were T cells, B-cell-depleted T cells, or PBMCs; the material itself was cDNA or gDNA.

TCRdb's copy holds only in-frame clones and misses some; the assay was immunoSEQ multiplex PCR. Of more than 65,000 clones listed, over 65% are singletons. The germline V gene has CDR1 SGHNT and CDR2 YENEEA. CDR3 size: 12 residues. Trimming removed 4 bases at V and 9 bases at J, with 10 bases between. The sequenced sample was peripheral blood. The TCR was taken from a human donor in a cohort sampled during active COVID-19. The genes are TRBV11-3 and TRBJ2-1; D gene uncertain. The CDR3 reads CASSSKFGEQFF. The CDR3 nucleotides read TGTGCCAGCAGCTCTAAGTTTGGTGAGCAGTTCTTC. The complete variable domain, with remaining parts taken from reference TRBV11-3 and TRBJ2-1, reads EAGVVQSPRYKIIEKKQPVAFWCNPISGHNTLYWYLQNLGQGPELLIRYENEEAVDDSQLPKDRFSAERLKGVDSTLKIQPAELGDSAVYLCASSSKFGEQFFGPGTRLTVL.